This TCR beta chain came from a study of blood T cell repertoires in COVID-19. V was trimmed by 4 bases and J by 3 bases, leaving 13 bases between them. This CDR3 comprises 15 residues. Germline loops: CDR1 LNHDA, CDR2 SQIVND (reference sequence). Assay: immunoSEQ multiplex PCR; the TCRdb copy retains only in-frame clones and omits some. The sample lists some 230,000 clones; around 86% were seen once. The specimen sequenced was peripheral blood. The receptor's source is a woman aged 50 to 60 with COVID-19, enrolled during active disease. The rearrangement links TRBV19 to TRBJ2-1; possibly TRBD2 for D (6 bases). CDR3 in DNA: TGTGCCAGTAGTAGCGGGAATACGTACTACAATGAGCAGTTCTTC. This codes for CASSSGNTYYNEQFF.